This TCR beta chain was sequenced during a study of T cell responses to AZD1222 COVID-19 vaccine listed by TCRdb under 2021. General notes on the study: TCR sequencing was performed for over 230 trial participants, of whom 200 to 220 were given two doses of AZD1222 and some 25 were given two doses of MenACWY control vaccine. Trial participants were enrolled into age subgroups of 18-55, 56-69 and 70-plus years, which contained about 150, 27 and 61 TCR-sequenced participants, respectively. Overall study outcomes, separate from this receptor: Nearly half of unique spike-specific TCRs reportedly recognized epitopes outside regions mutated in the B.1.351 and B.1.1.7 variants. Spike-specific TCR breadth and depth rose significantly after two AZD1222 doses compared with day 0 and with MenACWY recipients. Because no day 14 peak-response samples were available, repertoires were characterized only after the peak T cell response. Participants were mostly white British and included more females than males, and it was suggested by the authors that clonal diversity may have been underestimated. The 56-69-year group was small, and its depth increase did not reach significance, likely because of low power. Conclusions about previously exposed vaccinees are limited, since just five or six AZD1222 recipients were seropositive for SARS-CoV-2 at baseline. The whole spike protein was spanned by vaccine-associated CD4 TCRs, and dominant responses were seen in regions 160-218 and 743-854.

Taken with the paper, the label for time point translates to: about 28 days (+/-7) after the second vaccine dose. AZD1222 recipients with second doses at about 4 weeks or about 12 weeks were pooled, because spike-specific TCR depth and breadth did not differ between schedules. The vaccinee samples were drawn from two UK trials, COV001 and COV002, one of which was a single-blind randomized controlled phase 2/3 trial testing AZD1222 (ChAdOx1 nCoV-19) in healthy adults. For TCRbeta chain sequencing, PBMC samples from trial participants were taken at day 0 and at day 28 after the second dose. Spanning cysteine to phenylalanine, the CDR3 consists of 13 amino acids. Here the CDR3 DNA is all that survives: 39 bases in frame from base 1. CDR1 and CDR2 are drawn from the germline V gene (reference sequence): LNHDA, SQIVND. V is cut by 2 bases and J by 6 bases, and the space between the germline ends is 10 bases.

Comments on this clone: What this receptor recognizes is not known. The sample holds no much larger clone one base away, and base qualities are not on file.

The CDR3 regions of human TCRbeta chains were analyzed by immunosequencing. As for the original processing: Repertoire TCRs were checked for matches against a reference library of SARS-CoV-2-specific TCRs that had been generated using the MIRA antigen-specificity platform. Breadth was defined as the fraction of unique TCRs that were SARS-CoV-2-associated. Depth was defined as the fraction of total T cells that were SARS-CoV-2-associated. Using the MIRA data, each spike-specific TCR was mapped to the spike region that the TCR reacts to and placed in a CD4 or CD8 class. Log10-transformed breadth and depth values were compared by one-way ANOVA with Sidak's multiple comparisons tests. The clones in this table, taken by TCRdb from immuneACCESS, are in-frame only. Not every clone is retained; where verified, under half of the shortfall comes from an unresolved V gene, and the cause of the rest is unknown. V, J and clone size are taken as reported in that table, and D and trimming were inferred from the DNA itself. The sample table holds 150,000 or so clones, of which roughly 88% were seen once. The ten largest make up about 1% of the sample.

The input for sequencing was peripheral blood, taken 28 days after the second AZD1222 dose. This sequence was found in an adult who received the AZD1222 COVID-19 vaccine. Recombination joined TRBV19 with TRBJ1-2; the best D guess is TRBD1, with 6 bases matching. The CDR3 sequence is CASSIWGAHGYTF. The DNA sequence is TGTGCCAGTAGTATATGGGGGGCGCATGGCTACACCTTC.